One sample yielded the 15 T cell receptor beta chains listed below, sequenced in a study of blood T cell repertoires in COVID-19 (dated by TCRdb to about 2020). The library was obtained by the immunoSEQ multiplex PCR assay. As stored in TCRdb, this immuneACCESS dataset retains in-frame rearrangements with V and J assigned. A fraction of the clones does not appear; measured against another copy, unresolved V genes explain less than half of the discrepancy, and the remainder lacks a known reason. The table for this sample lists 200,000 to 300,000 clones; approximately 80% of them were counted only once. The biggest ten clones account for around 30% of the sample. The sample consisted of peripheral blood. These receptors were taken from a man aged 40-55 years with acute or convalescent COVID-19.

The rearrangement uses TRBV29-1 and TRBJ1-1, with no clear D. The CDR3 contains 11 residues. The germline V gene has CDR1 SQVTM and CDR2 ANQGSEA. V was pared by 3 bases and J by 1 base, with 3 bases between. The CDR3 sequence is CSVDRNTEAFF. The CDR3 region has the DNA TGCAGCGTTGACAGGAACACTGAAGCTTTCTTT.

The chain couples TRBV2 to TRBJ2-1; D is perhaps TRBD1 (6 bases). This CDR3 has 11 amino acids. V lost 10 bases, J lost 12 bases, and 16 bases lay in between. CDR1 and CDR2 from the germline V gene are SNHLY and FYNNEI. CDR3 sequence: CATGRGEVQFF. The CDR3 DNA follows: TGTGCCACCGGCAGGGGCGAGGTGCAGTTCTTC.

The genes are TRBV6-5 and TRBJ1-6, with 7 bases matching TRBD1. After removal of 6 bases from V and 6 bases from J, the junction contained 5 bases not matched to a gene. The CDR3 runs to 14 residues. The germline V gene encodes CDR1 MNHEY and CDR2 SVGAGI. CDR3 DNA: TGTGCCAGCAGCACGACAGGGTTTAATTCACCCCTCCACTTT. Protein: CASSTTGFNSPLHF.

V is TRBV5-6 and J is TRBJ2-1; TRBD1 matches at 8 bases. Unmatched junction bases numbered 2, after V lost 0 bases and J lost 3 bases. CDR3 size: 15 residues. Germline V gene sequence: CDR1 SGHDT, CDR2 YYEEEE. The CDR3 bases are TGTGCCAGCAGCTTGGGGACAGGGTACTACAATGAGCAGTTCTTC. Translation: CASSLGTGYYNEQFF.

The CDR3 reads CASLGTSGSEQYF. DNA of the CDR3: TGTGCCAGCCTGGGGACTAGCGGGAGTGAGCAGTACTTC. V usage is TRBV6-5 and J usage is TRBJ2-7, with TRBD2 matching 14 bases. The CDR3 covers 13 residues. The germline V gene has CDR1 MNHEY and CDR2 SVGAGI. Losses at the gene ends were 8 bases for V and 7 bases for J; bases not matched to a gene: 4.

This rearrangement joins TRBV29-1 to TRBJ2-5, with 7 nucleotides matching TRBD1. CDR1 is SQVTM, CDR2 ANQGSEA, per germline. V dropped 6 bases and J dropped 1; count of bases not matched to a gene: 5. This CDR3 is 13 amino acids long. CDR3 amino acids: CSVAGTVQETQYF. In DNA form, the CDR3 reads TGCAGCGTAGCCGGGACAGTCCAAGAGACCCAGTACTTC.

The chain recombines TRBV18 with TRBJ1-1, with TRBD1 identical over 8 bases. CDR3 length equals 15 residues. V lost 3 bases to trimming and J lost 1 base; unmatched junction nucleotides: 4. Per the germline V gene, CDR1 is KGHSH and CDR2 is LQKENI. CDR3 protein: CASSPTGASNTEAFF. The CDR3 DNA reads TGTGCCAGCTCACCGACAGGGGCCTCGAACACTGAAGCTTTCTTT.

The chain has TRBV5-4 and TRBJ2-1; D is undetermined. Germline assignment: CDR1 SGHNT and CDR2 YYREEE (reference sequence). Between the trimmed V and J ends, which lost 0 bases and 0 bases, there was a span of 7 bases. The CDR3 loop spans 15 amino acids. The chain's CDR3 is CASSLAQNSYNEQFF. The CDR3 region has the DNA TGTGCCAGCAGCTTGGCGCAGAACTCCTACAATGAGCAGTTCTTC.

The DNA for the CDR3 is TGTGCCAGCAGCTTCCCTGACACAGGGCCTGGAGCCACCATATATTTT. It is translated as CASSFPDTGPGATIYF. The genes are TRBV7-9 and TRBJ1-3; D might be TRBD1 (6 bases). CDR3 size: 16 residues. Germline V lookup: CDR1 SEHNR, CDR2 FQNEAQ (reference sequence). V dropped 3 bases and J dropped 9 bases, with 21 bases sitting between them.

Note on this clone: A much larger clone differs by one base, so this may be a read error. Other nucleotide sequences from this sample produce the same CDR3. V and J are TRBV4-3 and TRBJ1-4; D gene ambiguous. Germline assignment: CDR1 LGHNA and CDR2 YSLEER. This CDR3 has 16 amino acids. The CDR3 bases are TGCGCCCGCAGCCCCTGGGTGGGTGGGAGGGTTGAAAAACTGTTTTTT. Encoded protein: CARSPWVGGRVEKLFF.

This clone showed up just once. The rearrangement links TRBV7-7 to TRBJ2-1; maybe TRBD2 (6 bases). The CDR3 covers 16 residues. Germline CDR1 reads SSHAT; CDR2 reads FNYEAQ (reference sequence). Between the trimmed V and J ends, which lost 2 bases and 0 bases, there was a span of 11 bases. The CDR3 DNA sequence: TGTGCCAGCAGCTTAAATGCGGGAACCTCCTACAATGAGCAGTTCTTC. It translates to CASSLNAGTSYNEQFF.

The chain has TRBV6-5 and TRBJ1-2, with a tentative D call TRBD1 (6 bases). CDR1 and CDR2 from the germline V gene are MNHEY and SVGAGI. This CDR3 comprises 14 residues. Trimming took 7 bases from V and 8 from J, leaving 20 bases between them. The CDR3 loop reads CASTTDRGARGYTF. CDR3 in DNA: TGTGCCAGCACAACAGACCGGGGGGCGCGGGGCTACACCTTC.

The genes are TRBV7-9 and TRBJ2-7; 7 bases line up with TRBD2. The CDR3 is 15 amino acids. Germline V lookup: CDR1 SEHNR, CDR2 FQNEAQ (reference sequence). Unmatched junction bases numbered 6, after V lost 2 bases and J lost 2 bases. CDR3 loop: CASSLWREPTYEQYF. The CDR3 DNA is TGTGCCAGCAGCTTATGGCGGGAGCCGACCTACGAGCAGTACTTC.

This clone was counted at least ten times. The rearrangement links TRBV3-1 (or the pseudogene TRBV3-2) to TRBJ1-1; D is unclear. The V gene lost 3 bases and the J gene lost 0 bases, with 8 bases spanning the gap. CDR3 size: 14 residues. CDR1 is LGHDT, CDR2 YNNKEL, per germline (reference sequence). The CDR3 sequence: CASSHLNLNTEAFF. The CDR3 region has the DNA TGTGCCAGCAGCCATCTGAACTTGAACACTGAAGCTTTCTTT.

DNA of the CDR3: TGCAGTGCTAGTCCGAGATGGAGCAATCAGCCCCAGCATTTT. Residues: CSASPRWSNQPQHF. This chain joins TRBV20-1 and TRBJ1-5; D gene uncertain. Germline V lookup: CDR1 DFQATT, CDR2 SNEGSKA (reference sequence). The CDR3 contains 14 residues. Trimming left V 3 bases short and J 1 base short, with 10 bases between.